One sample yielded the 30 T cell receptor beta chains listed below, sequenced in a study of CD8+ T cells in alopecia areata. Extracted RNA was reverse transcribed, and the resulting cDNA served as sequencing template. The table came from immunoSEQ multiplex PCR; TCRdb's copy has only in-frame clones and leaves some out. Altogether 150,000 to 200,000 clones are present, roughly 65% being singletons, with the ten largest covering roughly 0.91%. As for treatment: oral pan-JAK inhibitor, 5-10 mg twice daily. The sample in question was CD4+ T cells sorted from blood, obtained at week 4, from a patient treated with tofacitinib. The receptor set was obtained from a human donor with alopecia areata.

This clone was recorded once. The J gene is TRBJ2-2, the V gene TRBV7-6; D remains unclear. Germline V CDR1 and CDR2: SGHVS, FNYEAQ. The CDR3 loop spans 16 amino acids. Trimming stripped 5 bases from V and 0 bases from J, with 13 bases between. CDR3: CASSPRQRSNTGELFF. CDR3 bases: TGTGCCAGCAGCCCCCGGCAGAGATCGAACACCGGGGAGCTGTTTTTT.

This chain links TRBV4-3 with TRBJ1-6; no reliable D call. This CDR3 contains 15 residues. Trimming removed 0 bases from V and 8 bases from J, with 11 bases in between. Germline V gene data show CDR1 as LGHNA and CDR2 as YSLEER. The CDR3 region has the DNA TGCGCCAGCAGCCAAGAAGCATTACGGGATTCACCCCTCCACTTT. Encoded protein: CASSQEALRDSPLHF.

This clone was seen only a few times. The CDR3 protein is CASSRWSGGAQEQYF. DNA for the CDR3: TGTGCCAGCAGCCGATGGAGCGGGGGGGCCCAGGAGCAGTACTTC. The J gene is TRBJ2-7, the V gene TRBV7-9, with 10 positions matching TRBD2. With 5 bases clipped from V and 7 bases from J, the junction kept 11 bases outside the gene matches. CDR1 and CDR2 from the germline V gene are SEHNR and FQNEAQ (reference sequence). This CDR3 is 15 amino acids long.

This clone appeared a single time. Written as DNA, the CDR3 is TGCAGCGTCGGGGACACTAACTATGGCTACACCTTC. It translates to CSVGDTNYGYTF. This chain connects TRBV29-1 to TRBJ1-2; D is possibly TRBD1 (6 bases). Germline loops: CDR1 SQVTM, CDR2 ANQGSEA. The CDR3 sequence is 12 residues long. The ends were cut back, 6 bases at V and 0 bases at J, with 8 bases in the middle.

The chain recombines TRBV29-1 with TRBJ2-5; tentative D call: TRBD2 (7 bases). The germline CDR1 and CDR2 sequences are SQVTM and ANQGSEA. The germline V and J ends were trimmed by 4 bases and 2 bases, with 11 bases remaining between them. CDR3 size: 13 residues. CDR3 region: CSVARGAQETQYF. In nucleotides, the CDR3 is TGCAGCGTTGCACGGGGGGCACAAGAGACCCAGTACTTC.

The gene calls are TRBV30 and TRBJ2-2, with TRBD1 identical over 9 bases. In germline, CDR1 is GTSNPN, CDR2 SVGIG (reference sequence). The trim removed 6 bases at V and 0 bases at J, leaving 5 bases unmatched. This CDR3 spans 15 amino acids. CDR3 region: CACRTGDANTGELFF. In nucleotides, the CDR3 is TGTGCCTGTCGGACAGGGGACGCGAACACCGGGGAGCTGTTTTTT.

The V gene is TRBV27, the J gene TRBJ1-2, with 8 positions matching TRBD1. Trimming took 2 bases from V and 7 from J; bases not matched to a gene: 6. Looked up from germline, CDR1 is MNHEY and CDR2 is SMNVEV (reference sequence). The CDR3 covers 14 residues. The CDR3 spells CASSLRTGSLGYTF. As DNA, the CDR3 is TGTGCCAGCAGTTTAAGGACAGGGAGTCTTGGCTACACCTTC.

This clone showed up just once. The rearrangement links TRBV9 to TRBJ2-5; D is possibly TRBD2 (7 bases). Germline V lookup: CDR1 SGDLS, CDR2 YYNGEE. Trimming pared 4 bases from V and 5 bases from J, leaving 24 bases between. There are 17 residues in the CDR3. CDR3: CASSPRGRGALWETQYF. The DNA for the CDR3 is TGTGCCAGCAGCCCCCGAGGTCGGGGGGCGTTGTGGGAGACCCAGTACTTC.

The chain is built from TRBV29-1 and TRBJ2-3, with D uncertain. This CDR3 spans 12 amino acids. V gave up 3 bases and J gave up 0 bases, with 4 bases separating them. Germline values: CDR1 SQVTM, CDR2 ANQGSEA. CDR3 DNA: TGCAGCGTTGACCCCAGCACAGATACGCAGTATTTT. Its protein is CSVDPSTDTQYF.

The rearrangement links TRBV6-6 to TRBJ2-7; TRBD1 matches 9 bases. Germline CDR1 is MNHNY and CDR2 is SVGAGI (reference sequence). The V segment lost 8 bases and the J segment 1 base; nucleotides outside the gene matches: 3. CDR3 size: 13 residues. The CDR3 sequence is CASGTGKSYEQYF. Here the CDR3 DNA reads TGTGCCAGCGGGACAGGGAAGTCCTACGAGCAGTACTTC.

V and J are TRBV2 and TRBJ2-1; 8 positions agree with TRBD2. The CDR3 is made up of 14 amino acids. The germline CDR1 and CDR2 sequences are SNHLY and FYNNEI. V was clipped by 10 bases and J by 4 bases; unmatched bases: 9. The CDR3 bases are TGTGCCACCCGGGGGGGCTGGGCTTACAATGAGCAGTTCTTC. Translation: CATRGGWAYNEQFF.

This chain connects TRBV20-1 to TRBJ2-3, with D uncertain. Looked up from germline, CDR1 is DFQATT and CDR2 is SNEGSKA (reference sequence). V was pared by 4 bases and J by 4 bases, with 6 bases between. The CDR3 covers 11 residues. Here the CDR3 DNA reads TGCAGTGCTAAGCTGGCAGATACGCAGTATTTT. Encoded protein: CSAKLADTQYF.

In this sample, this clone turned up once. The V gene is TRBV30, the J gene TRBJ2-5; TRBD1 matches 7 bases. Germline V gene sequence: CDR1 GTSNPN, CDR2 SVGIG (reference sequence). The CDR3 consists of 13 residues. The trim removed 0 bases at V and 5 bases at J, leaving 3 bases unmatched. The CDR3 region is CAWSVTGTETQYF. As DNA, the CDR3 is TGTGCCTGGAGTGTGACAGGGACCGAGACCCAGTACTTC.

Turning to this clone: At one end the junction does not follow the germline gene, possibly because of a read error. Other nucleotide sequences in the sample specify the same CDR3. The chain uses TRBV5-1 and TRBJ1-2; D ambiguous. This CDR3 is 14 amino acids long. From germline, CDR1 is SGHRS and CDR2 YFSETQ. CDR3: CASSLESPNYGYTF. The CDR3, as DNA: TGCGCCAGCAGCTTGGAGTCGCCAAATTATGGCTATACCTTC.

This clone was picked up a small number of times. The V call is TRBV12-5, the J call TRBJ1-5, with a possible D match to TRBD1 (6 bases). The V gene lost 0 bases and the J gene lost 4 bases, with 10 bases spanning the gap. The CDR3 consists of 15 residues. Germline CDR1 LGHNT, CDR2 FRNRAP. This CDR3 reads CASGLVGQRNQPQHF. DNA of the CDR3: TGTGCTAGTGGTTTGGTAGGACAGAGAAATCAGCCCCAGCATTTT.

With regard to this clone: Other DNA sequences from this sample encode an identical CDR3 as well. The CDR3 region is CASSVVGSDTQYF. CDR3 coding DNA: TGTGCCAGCAGCGTAGTGGGATCAGATACGCAGTATTTT. The chain employs TRBV9 and TRBJ2-3; D not certain. V was trimmed by 0 bases and J by 4 bases, leaving 6 bases between them. Germline CDR1 reads SGDLS; CDR2 reads YYNGEE. The CDR3 is made up of 13 amino acids.

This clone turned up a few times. CDR3 in amino acids: CASSTYSWGLDTQYF. The DNA for the CDR3 is TGTGCCAGTAGCACTTATAGCTGGGGGCTGGATACGCAGTATTTT. The chain is built from TRBV19 and TRBJ2-3; weak D call: TRBD1 (6 bases). V lost 6 bases and J 6 bases, leaving 19 bases between the germline ends. From germline, CDR1 is LNHDA and CDR2 SQIVND (reference sequence). The CDR3 extends over 15 amino acids. The whole variable domain, filled in from reference TRBV19 and TRBJ2-3, reads DGGITQSPKYLFRKEGQNVTLSCEQNLNHDAMYWYRQDPGQGLRLIYYSQIVNDFQKGDIAEGYSVSREKKESFPLTVTSAQKNPTAFYLCASSTYSWGLDTQYFGPGTRLTVL.

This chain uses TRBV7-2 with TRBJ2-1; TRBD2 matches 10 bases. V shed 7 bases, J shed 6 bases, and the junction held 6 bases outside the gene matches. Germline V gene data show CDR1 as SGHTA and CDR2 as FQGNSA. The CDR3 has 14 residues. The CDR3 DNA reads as TGTGCCAGCAACCCGGGACTAGCGTTCAATGAGCAGTTCTTC. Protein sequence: CASNPGLAFNEQFF.

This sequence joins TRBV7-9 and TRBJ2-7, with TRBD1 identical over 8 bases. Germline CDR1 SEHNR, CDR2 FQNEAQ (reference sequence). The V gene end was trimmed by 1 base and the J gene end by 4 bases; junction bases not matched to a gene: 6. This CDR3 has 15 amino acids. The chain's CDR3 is CASSLGTGLPYEQYF. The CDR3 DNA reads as TGTGCCAGCAGCTTAGGGACAGGGCTTCCTTACGAGCAGTACTTC.

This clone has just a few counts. The CDR3 DNA reads TGCGCCAGCAGCCTATACAGGGGCAGCGAGCAGTACTTC. It translates to CASSLYRGSEQYF. J is TRBJ2-7 and V is TRBV4-3; TRBD1 matches at 7 bases. The CDR3 is 13 amino acids. V lost 4 bases, J lost 6 bases, and 6 bases stayed unmatched. The germline V gene has CDR1 LGHNA and CDR2 YSLEER.

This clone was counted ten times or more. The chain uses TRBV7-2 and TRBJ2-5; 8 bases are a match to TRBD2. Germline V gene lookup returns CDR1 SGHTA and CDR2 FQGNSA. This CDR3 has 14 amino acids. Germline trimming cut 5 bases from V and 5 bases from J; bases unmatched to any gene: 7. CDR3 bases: TGTGCCAGCAGCAGGCGCGGGGGGAGGGAGACCCAGTACTTC. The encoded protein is CASSRRGGRETQYF.

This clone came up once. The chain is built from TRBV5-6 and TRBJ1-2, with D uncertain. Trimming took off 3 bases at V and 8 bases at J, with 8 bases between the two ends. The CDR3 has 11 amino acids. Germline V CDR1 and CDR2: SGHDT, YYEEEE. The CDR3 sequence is CASSWQTGYTF. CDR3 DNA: TGTGCCAGCAGCTGGCAGACCGGCTACACCTTC.

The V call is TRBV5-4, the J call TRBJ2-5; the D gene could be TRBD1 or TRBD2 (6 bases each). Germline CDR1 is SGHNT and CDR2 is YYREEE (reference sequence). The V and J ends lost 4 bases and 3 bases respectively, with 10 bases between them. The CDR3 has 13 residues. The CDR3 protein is CASSPRGEETQYF. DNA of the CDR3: TGTGCCAGCAGCCCGAGGGGGGAAGAGACCCAGTACTTC. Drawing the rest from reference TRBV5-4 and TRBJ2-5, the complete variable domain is ETGVTQSPTHLIKTRGQQVTLRCSSQSGHNTVSWYQQALGQGPQFIFQYYREEENGRGNFPPRFSGLQFPNYSSELNVNALELDDSALYLCASSPRGEETQYFGPGTRLLVL.

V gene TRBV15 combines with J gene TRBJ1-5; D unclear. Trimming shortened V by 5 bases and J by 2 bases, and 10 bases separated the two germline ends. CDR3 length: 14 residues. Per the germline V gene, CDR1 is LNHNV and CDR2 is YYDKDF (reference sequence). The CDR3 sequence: CATSVSLGNQPQHF. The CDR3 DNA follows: TGTGCCACCAGCGTGTCCTTGGGCAATCAGCCCCAGCATTTT.

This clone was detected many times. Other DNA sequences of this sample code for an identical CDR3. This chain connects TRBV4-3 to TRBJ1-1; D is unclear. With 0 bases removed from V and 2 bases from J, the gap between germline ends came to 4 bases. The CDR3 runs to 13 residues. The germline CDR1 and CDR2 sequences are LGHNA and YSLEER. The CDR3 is CASSQDRNTEAFF. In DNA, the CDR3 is TGCGCCAGCAGCCAAGATAGAAACACTGAAGCTTTCTTT.

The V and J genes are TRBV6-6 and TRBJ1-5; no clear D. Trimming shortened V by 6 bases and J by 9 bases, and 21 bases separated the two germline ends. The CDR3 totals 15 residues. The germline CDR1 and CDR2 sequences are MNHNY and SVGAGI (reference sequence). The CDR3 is CASSRDTAGYWPQHF. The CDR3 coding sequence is TGTGCCAGCAGCCGAGATACGGCAGGTTACTGGCCCCAGCATTTT.

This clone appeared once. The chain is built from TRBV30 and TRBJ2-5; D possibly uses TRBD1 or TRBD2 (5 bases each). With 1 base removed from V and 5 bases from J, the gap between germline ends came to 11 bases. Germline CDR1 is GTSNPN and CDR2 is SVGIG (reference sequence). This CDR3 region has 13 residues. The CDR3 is CAWSAGTGETQYF. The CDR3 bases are TGTGCCTGGAGTGCCGGGACGGGCGAGACCCAGTACTTC.

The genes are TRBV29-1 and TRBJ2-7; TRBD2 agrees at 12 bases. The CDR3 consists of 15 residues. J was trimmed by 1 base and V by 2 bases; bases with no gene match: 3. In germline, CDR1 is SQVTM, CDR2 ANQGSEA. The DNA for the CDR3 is TGCAGCGTTGAACAGACTAGCGGGGGTTCCTACGAGCAGTACTTC. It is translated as CSVEQTSGGSYEQYF.

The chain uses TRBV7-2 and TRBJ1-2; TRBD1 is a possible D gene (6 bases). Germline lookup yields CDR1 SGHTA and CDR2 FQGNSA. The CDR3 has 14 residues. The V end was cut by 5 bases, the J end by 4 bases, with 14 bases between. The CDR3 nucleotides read TGTGCCAGCAGCCCCCAGACAGGACTCTATGGCTACACCTTC. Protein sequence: CASSPQTGLYGYTF.

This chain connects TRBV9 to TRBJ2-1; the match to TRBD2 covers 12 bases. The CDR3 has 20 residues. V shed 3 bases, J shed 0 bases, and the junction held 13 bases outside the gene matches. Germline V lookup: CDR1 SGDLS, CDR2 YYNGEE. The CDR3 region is CASSASPTSGGLPSYNEQFF. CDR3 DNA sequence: TGTGCCAGCAGCGCTAGTCCGACTAGCGGGGGACTACCCTCCTACAATGAGCAGTTCTTC. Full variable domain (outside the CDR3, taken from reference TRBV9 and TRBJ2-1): DSGVTQTPKHLITATGQRVTLRCSPRSGDLSVYWYQQSLDQGLQFLIQYYNGEERAKGNILERFSAQQFPDLHSELNLSSLELGDSALYFCASSASPTSGGLPSYNEQFFGPGTRLTVL.